The 19 T cell receptor beta chains below were found in one sample sequenced in a study of blood T cell repertoires in COVID-19. Libraries were prepared by immunoSEQ multiplex PCR; TCRdb keeps only in-frame clonotypes and omits some of them. The sample lists 300,000 to 400,000 clones, 89% occurring once. Sequences were obtained from peripheral blood. These receptors came from a woman under 40 with COVID-19, enrolled during active disease.

This chain connects TRBV7-2 to TRBJ2-5; TRBD2 is a possible D gene (6 bases). Germline loops: CDR1 SGHTA, CDR2 FQGNSA. This CDR3 contains 15 residues. Trimming removed 4 bases at V and 1 base at J, with 13 bases between. CDR3 in DNA: TGTGCCAGCAGCTCCCTCGCGGGGCCCCAAGAGACCCAGTACTTC. Translating gives CASSSLAGPQETQYF.

The chain recombines TRBV11-2 with TRBJ2-7; D gene ambiguous. The CDR3 loop spans 11 amino acids. The V and J ends lost 1 base and 5 bases respectively, with 3 bases between them. Germline V gene data show CDR1 as SGHAT and CDR2 as FQNNGV. Here the CDR3 reads CASSLGNEQYF. CDR3 nucleotides: TGTGCCAGCAGCTTAGGTAACGAGCAGTACTTC.

The chain carries TRBV4-3 and TRBJ1-5, with 7 bases lining up with TRBD1. CDR3 length: 16 amino acids. CDR1 is LGHNA, CDR2 YSLEER, per germline. V lost 0 bases to trimming and J lost 4 bases; unmatched junction nucleotides: 6. In nucleotides, the CDR3 is TGCGCCAGCAGCCAAGATGAGGGGGCCGGTAATCAGCCCCAGCATTTT. It codes for CASSQDEGAGNQPQHF.

V and J are TRBV28 and TRBJ1-5; perhaps TRBD1 as D (5 bases). The V end lost 2 bases, the J end lost 4 bases, and 6 bases lay between the germline ends. Germline V lookup: CDR1 MDHEN, CDR2 SYDVKM. CDR3 length: 13 residues. The CDR3 coding sequence is TGTGCCAGCAGTTTAGGGGCGAATCAGCCCCAGCATTTT. It encodes CASSLGANQPQHF.

V and J are TRBV10-2 and TRBJ1-3; D is uncertain. The CDR3 contains 13 residues. Per the germline V gene, CDR1 is WSHSY and CDR2 is SAAADI. The ends were cut back, 6 bases at V and 0 bases at J, with 6 bases in the middle. The CDR3 sequence: CASRASSGNTIYF. CDR3 DNA sequence: TGCGCCAGCAGGGCCAGCTCTGGAAACACCATATATTTT.

The J gene is TRBJ2-7, the V gene TRBV6-5, with TRBD2 matching over 15 bases. In germline, CDR1 is MNHEY, CDR2 SVGAGI. The CDR3 has 14 amino acids. J gave up 7 bases and V 6 bases, and 4 bases lay outside the gene matches. In DNA form, the CDR3 reads TGTGCCAGCAGCGGGACTAGCGGGAGGAGGGAGCAGTACGTC. It translates to CASSGTSGRREQYV.

This rearrangement joins TRBV2 to TRBJ1-6; tentative D call: TRBD1 (5 bases). The germline V gene encodes CDR1 SNHLY and CDR2 FYNNEI. The CDR3 extends over 12 amino acids. V was shortened by 10 bases and J by 10 bases, with 14 bases between the two germline ends. The CDR3 bases are TGTGCCACACATGGGGCGAGGTCACCCCTCCACTTT. Its protein product is CATHGARSPLHF.

V and J are TRBV28 and TRBJ2-5; 12 bases line up with TRBD2. Germline V gene lookup returns CDR1 MDHEN and CDR2 SYDVKM. The CDR3 totals 15 residues. V dropped 5 bases and J dropped 5; count of bases not matched to a gene: 6. The CDR3 DNA is TGTGCCAGCAGTCTAGCGGGGGGGCTTCAGGAGACCCAGTACTTC. As protein: CASSLAGGLQETQYF. Based on the CDR3 plus reference TRBV28 and TRBJ2-5, the full variable domain is DVKVTQSSRYLVKRTGEKVFLECVQDMDHENMFWYRQDPGLGLRLIYFSYDVKMKEKGDIPEGYSVSREKKERFSLILESASTNQTSMYLCASSLAGGLQETQYFGPGTRLLVL.

The chain has TRBV9 and TRBJ2-3; perhaps TRBD2 as D (6 bases). Deletions cut 3 bases from V and 6 bases from J, with 23 bases between. Germline assignment: CDR1 SGDLS and CDR2 YYNGEE. The CDR3 is 17 amino acids. Written as DNA, the CDR3 is TGTGCCAGCAGCGCCTCCGGGAGTGCAGGATATAGGGATACGCAGTATTTT. It specifies CASSASGSAGYRDTQYF.

This clone was detected only once. This chain uses TRBV11-3 with TRBJ1-5; D not resolved. The CDR3 has 13 residues. The ends were cut back, 4 bases at V and 0 bases at J, with 4 bases in the middle. The germline V gene has CDR1 SGHNT and CDR2 YENEEA. The CDR3 is CASSYISNQPQHF. The CDR3 DNA is TGTGCCAGCAGCTATATTAGCAATCAGCCCCAGCATTTT.

The CDR3 DNA follows: TGTGCCAGCAGCTTCGACAGGGGGCGGGAAAAACTGTTTTTT. It encodes CASSFDRGREKLFF. The rearrangement joins TRBV11-2 to TRBJ1-4; 10 nucleotides agree with TRBD1. Germline CDR1 SGHAT, CDR2 FQNNGV. V lost 3 bases, J lost 8 bases, and 3 bases stayed unmatched. The CDR3 sequence is 14 residues long.

This chain joins TRBV24-1 and TRBJ2-2, with TRBD1 matching over 9 bases. In germline, CDR1 is KGHDR, CDR2 SFDVKD. The CDR3 is 17 residues long. Losses at the gene ends were 5 bases for V and 0 bases for J; bases not matched to a gene: 6. In DNA form, the CDR3 reads TGTGCCACCAGTGTCCTGGGACAGGGTGCGAACACCGGGGAGCTGTTTTTT. Its translation: CATSVLGQGANTGELFF.

This sequence joins TRBV19 and TRBJ2-2; 8 nucleotides agree with TRBD1. Germline V gene data show CDR1 as LNHDA and CDR2 as SQIVND (reference sequence). The V segment lost 4 bases and the J segment 6 bases; nucleotides outside the gene matches: 13. The CDR3 totals 17 residues. CDR3: CASSKLQGGANPGELFF. CDR3 DNA: TGTGCCAGTAGTAAACTACAGGGGGGCGCGAATCCCGGGGAGCTGTTTTTT.

The chain combines TRBV19 with TRBJ1-6, with D tentatively TRBD1 (6 bases). Trimming cost V 6 bases and J 7 bases, with 13 bases left between them. This CDR3 has 14 residues. Germline values: CDR1 LNHDA, CDR2 SQIVND (reference sequence). The DNA for the CDR3 is TGTGCCAGTAGAGGGGGATTTGGGAATTCACCCCTCCACTTT. Translation gives CASRGGFGNSPLHF. Full variable domain (rest looked up from reference TRBV19 and TRBJ1-6): DGGITQSPKYLFRKEGQNVTLSCEQNLNHDAMYWYRQDPGQGLRLIYYSQIVNDFQKGDIAEGYSVSREKKESFPLTVTSAQKNPTAFYLCASRGGFGNSPLHFGNGTRLTVT.

The rearrangement uses TRBV10-2 and TRBJ2-3, with 10 bases lining up with TRBD1. The ends lost 7 bases at V and 1 base at J; junction bases unmatched: 11. The germline V gene encodes CDR1 WSHSY and CDR2 SAAADI. The CDR3 consists of 17 residues. CDR3 nucleotides: TGCGCCAGCACCCCGGGACAGGGGCTTTTCGGCACAGATACGCAGTATTTT. This codes for CASTPGQGLFGTDTQYF.

This sequence joins TRBV12-3 or TRBV12-4 and TRBJ2-1; D is undetermined. Trimming removed 6 bases from V and 5 bases from J, with 11 bases in between. The CDR3 consists of 13 residues. The CDR3 spells CASSGYFHNEQFF. The CDR3 region has the DNA TGTGCCAGCAGCGGGTACTTCCACAATGAGCAGTTCTTC.

The V gene is TRBV15, the J gene TRBJ2-7; 8 nucleotides agree with TRBD2. From germline, CDR1 is LNHNV and CDR2 YYDKDF (reference sequence). CDR3 size: 16 residues. V shed 0 bases, J shed 6 bases, and the junction held 10 bases outside the gene matches. CDR3 sequence (DNA): TGTGCCACCAGCAGAGATCCCGGGGGGGCCCGCACCGAGCAGTACTTC. This translates into CATSRDPGGARTEQYF.

This chain joins TRBV3-1 (or the pseudogene TRBV3-2) and TRBJ1-5; unclear D gene. Germline CDR1 is LGHDT and CDR2 is YNNKEL (reference sequence). There are 13 residues in the CDR3. Trimming stripped 4 bases from V and 7 bases from J, with 11 bases between. This CDR3 is CASSPFLAQPQHF. CDR3 nucleotides: TGTGCCAGCAGCCCATTTTTGGCACAGCCCCAGCATTTT.

V is TRBV10-3 and J is TRBJ2-7; 9 positions match TRBD1. The CDR3 runs 14 residues. V was clipped by 2 bases and J by 5 bases; unmatched bases: 4. Germline V CDR1 and CDR2: ENHRY, SYGVKD. This CDR3 is CAISETGGLDEQYV. The CDR3 region has the DNA TGTGCCATCAGTGAGACAGGGGGCCTCGACGAGCAGTACGTC.